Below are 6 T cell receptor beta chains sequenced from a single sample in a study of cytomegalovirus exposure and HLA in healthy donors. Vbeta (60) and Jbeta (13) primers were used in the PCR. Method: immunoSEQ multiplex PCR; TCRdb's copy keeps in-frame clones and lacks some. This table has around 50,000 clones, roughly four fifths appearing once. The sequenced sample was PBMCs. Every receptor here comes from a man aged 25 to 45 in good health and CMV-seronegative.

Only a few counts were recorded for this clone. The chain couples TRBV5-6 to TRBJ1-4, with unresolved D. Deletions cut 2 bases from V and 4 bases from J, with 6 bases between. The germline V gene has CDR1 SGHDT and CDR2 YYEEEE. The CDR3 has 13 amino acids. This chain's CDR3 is CASSFEGNEKLFF. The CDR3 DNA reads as TGTGCCAGCAGCTTTGAGGGTAATGAAAAACTGTTTTTT.

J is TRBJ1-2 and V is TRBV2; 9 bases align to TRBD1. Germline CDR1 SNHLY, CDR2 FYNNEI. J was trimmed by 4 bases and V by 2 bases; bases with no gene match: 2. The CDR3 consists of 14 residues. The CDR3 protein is CASSEQTGGYGYTF. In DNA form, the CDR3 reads TGTGCCAGCAGTGAACAGACAGGGGGCTATGGCTACACCTTC. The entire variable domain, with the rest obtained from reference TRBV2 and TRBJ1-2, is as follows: EPEVTQTPSHQVTQMGQEVILRCVPISNHLYFYWYRQILGQKVEFLVSFYNNEISEKSEIFDDQFSVERPDGSNFTLKIRSTKLEDSAMYFCASSEQTGGYGYTFGSGTRLTVV.

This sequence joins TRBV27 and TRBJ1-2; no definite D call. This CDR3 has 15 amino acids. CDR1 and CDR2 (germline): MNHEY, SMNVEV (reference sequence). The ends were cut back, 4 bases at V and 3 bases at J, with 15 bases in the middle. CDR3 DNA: TGTGCCAGCAGTTCGGTCGTCGACGGAGACTATGGCTACACCTTC. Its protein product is CASSSVVDGDYGYTF.

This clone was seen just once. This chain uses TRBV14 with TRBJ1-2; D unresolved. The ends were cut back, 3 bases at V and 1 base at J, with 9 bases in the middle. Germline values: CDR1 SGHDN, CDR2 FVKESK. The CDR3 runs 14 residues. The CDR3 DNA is TGTGCCAGCAGCCAGGGCAGCTTTAACTATGGCTACACCTTC. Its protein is CASSQGSFNYGYTF.

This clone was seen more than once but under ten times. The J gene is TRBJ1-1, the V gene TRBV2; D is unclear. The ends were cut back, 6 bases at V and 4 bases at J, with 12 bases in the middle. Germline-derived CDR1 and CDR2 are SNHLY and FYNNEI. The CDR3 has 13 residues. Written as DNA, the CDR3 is TGTGCCAGCAGCGCAGAGGTGGGCACTGAAGCTTTCTTT. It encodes CASSAEVGTEAFF.

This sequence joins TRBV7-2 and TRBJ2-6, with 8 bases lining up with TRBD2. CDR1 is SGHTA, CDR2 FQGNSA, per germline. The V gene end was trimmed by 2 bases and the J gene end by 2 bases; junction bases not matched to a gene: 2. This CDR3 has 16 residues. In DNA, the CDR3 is TGTGCCAGCAGCTTACGGGGGGGCGCTGGGGCCAACGTCCTGACTTTC. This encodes CASSLRGGAGANVLTF.